What follows describes a single TCR beta chain. This sample was included in a study of blood T cell repertoires in COVID-19. Participant age was 18 to 89 years, and participants resided in roughly 25 US areas. Each recovered donor of Cohort 3 presented with two negative PCRs, clearance, or symptom resolution. Sequencing used immunoSEQ multiplex PCR; TCRdb keeps in-frame clones, though not all of them. Of approximately 160,000 clones in the sample, over 75% were seen once. The ends lost 2 bases at V and 5 bases at J; junction bases unmatched: 7. The V gene's germline CDR1 is SGHAT and CDR2 FQNNGV. CDR3 length: 16 amino acids.

The chain is built from TRBV11-2 and TRBJ2-2; 8 nucleotides align to TRBD1. The sequenced sample consisted of PBMCs or T cells enriched from blood (not recorded which). The source of this sequence is a man aged 40-50 years who had recovered from COVID-19. The DNA for the CDR3 is TGTGCCAGCAGCTTATACCCGGGACAGGAGACCGGGGAGCTGTTTTTT. Translating it yields CASSLYPGQETGELFF.